This entry is about one T cell receptor beta chain. What it binds is not known. The data belong to a study of T cell responses to AZD1222 COVID-19 vaccine. Assay: immunoSEQ multiplex PCR; the TCRdb copy retains only in-frame clones and omits some. The sample shows approximately 120,000 clones, approximately 88% of them seen only once. Study results and limitations: Spike-specific TCRs gained breadth and depth after people received two AZD1222 doses.

V dropped 3 bases and J dropped 2 bases, with 9 bases sitting between them. This CDR3 spans 14 amino acids. Germline loops: CDR1 LNHDA, CDR2 SQIVND (reference sequence). The material sequenced was peripheral blood, taken on day 0 of MenACWY control vaccination. The gene calls are TRBV19 and TRBJ2-3, with D unclear. This sequence was found in an adult in good health. The CDR3 nucleotides are TGTGCCAGTAGTATTCCTGAAGCCACAGATACGCAGTATTTT. Protein sequence: CASSIPEATDTQYF.